This T cell receptor beta chain was documented in a study of beta chain features in type 1 diabetes. Populations obtained by sorting all exceeded 95% purity. TCRB transcripts that were expressed got sequenced, as all of the isolated RNA had been reverse transcribed. Profiled with immunoSEQ multiplex PCR; TCRdb holds only in-frame clones, not every one. The sample records more than 250,000 clones, roughly an eighth being singletons. Between the trimmed V and J ends, which lost 7 bases and 2 bases, there was a span of 10 bases. Germline V gene lookup returns CDR1 SGHRS and CDR2 YFSETQ. This CDR3 contains 13 residues. General study points: Within patients, naive, central memory and Treg TCRB repertoires seemed more similar than within healthy donors. In all four CD4+ subsets, TCRB CDR3 length was significantly, moderately reduced in type 1 diabetes.

Details on this clone: No antigen is known for it.

The sequence came from a man younger than 40 with type 1 diabetes. Sequencing input: naive CD4+ T cells from blood. V usage is TRBV5-1 and J usage is TRBJ2-1; D gene ambiguous. The CDR3 here is CASSSRAYNEQFF. The DNA of the CDR3 is TGCGCCAGCTCCTCTCGGGCCTACAATGAGCAGTTCTTC. The complete variable domain, with remaining parts taken from reference TRBV5-1 and TRBJ2-1, reads KAGVTQTPRYLIKTRGQQVTLSCSPISGHRSVSWYQQTPGQGLQFLFEYFSETQRNKGNFPGRFSGRQFSNSRSEMNVSTLELGDSALYLCASSSRAYNEQFFGPGTRLTVL.